This is a list of T cell receptor beta chains from one sample in a study of human T cells and chemical hapten exposure. TCRdb itself ran the RACE reads through MiXCR, one entry per CDR3 protein. Counted here are tens of thousands of distinct CDR3 sequences, around 12% occurring once; the ten biggest clones make up about 6%. The sequencing here drew on whole blood, taken in connection with sensitization to the hapten diphenylcyclopropenone (DPC). Receptor source: a woman aged 30 to 39 with alopecia areata. Some clones in this sample may be carry-over from other donors' samples. Both conserved end residues are part of each CDR3. Each record gives: CDR3 protein, CDR3 DNA, J gene, clone size, D gene, V gene. A D gene is named only where the DNA matches it firmly. Expanded clones get a size class; other rows say once, few or many, or leave the size out.

CASSPNKRTSAVQYF	TGTGCCAGCAGCCCGAATAAGAGGACTAGCGCGGTGCAGTACTTC	TRBJ2-7	-	TRBD2	TRBV7-9
CASSLDGVTSTDTQYF	TGTGCCAGCAGCTTAGACGGTGTAACTAGCACAGATACGCAGTATTTT	TRBJ2-3	many	-	TRBV7-9
CASSRGQPYEQYF	TGTGCCAGCTCCAGGGGCCAACCCTACGAGCAGTACTTC	TRBJ2-7	-	-	TRBV28
CASSLVAGEETQYF	TGTGCCAGCAGCTTAGTGGCGGGAGAGGAGACCCAGTACTTC	TRBJ2-5	few	TRBD2	TRBV7-2
CASSLEVTLQNNEQFF	TGTGCCAGCAGCTTAGAAGTTACGCTGCAGAACAATGAGCAGTTCTTC	TRBJ2-1	-	-	TRBV7-2
CASRSGQSNQPQHF	TGTGCCAGTCGGTCAGGGCAGAGCAATCAGCCCCAGCATTTT	TRBJ1-5	-	-	TRBV19
CASSERSGTSGGNEQFF	TGCGCCAGCAGCGAGAGATCCGGGACTAGCGGGGGCAATGAGCAGTTCTTC	TRBJ2-1	-	TRBD2	TRBV5-1
CASSVTRWNQPQHF	TGTGCCAGCAGCGTCACCCGCTGGAATCAGCCCCAGCATTTT	TRBJ1-5	many	-	TRBV21-1
CSARGTTYEQYF	TGCAGTGCTCGGGGGACAACCTACGAGCAGTACTTC	TRBJ2-7	-	-	TRBV20-1
CATRYGSGASSYNEQFF	TGTGCCACCCGCTATGGAAGCGGGGCAAGCTCCTACAATGAGCAGTTCTTC	TRBJ2-1	-	TRBD2	TRBV10-3
CSAPRPYDTDTQYF	TGCAGTGCCCCCCGACCCTACGACACAGATACGCAGTATTTT	TRBJ2-3	many	-	TRBV20-1